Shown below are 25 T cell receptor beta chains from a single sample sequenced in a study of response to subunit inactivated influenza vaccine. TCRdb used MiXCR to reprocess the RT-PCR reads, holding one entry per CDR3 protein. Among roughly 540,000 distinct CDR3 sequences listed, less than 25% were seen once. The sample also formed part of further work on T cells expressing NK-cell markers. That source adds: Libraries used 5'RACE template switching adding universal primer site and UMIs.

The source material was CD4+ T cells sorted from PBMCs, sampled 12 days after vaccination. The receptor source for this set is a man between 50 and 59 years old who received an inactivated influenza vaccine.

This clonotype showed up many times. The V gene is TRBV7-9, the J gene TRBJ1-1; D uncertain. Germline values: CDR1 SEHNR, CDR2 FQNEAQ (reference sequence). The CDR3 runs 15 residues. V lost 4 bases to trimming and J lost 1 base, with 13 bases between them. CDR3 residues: CASSYNPLQNTEAFF. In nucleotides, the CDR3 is TGTGCCAGCAGCTATAACCCGTTGCAGAACACTGAAGCTTTCTTT. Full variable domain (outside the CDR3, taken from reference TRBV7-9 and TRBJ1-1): DTGVSQNPRHKITKRGQNVTFRCDPISEHNRLYWYRQTLGQGPEFLTYFQNEAQLEKSRLLSDRFSAERPKGSFSTLEIQRTEQGDSAMYLCASSYNPLQNTEAFFGQGTRLTVV.

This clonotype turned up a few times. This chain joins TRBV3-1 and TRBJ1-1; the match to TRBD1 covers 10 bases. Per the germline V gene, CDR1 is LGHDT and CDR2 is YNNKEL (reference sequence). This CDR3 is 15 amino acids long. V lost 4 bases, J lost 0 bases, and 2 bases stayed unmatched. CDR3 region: CASSRTGGVNTEAFF. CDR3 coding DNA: TGTGCCAGCAGCCGGACAGGGGGGGTGAACACTGAAGCTTTCTTT.

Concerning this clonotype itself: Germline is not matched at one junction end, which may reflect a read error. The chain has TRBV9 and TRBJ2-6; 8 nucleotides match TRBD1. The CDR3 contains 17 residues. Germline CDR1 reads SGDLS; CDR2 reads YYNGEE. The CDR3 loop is CASSVRPTGAGANILTF. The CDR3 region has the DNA TGTGCCAGCAGTGTGAGACCGACAGGGGCTGGGGCCAACATCCTGACTTTC. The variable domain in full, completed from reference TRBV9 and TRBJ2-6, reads DSGVTQTPKHLITATGQRVTLRCSPRSGDLSVYWYQQSLDQGLQFLIQYYNGEERAKGNILERFSAQQFPDLHSELNLSSLELGDSALYFCASSVRPTGAGANILTFGAGSRLTVL.

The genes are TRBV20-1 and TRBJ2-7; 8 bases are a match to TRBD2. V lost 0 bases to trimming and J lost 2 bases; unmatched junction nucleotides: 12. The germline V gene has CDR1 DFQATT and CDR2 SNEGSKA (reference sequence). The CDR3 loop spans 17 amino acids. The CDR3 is CSARETLAVAGPYEQYF. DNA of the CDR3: TGCAGTGCTAGAGAGACCCTAGCGGTAGCGGGACCCTACGAGCAGTACTTC.

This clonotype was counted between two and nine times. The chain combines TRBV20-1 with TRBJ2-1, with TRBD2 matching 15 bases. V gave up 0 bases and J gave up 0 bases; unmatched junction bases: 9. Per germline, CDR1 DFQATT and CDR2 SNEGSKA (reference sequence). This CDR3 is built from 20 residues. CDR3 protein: CSARDLGGLAGGASYNEQFF. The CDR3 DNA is TGCAGTGCTAGAGATTTAGGAGGACTAGCGGGGGGGGCCTCCTACAATGAGCAGTTCTTC.

CDR3 amino acids: CSAARERWAYNEQFF. DNA of the CDR3: TGCAGTGCCGCCAGGGAGAGGTGGGCTTACAATGAGCAGTTCTTC. This rearrangement joins TRBV20-1 to TRBJ2-1; either TRBD1 or TRBD2 may fit D (5 bases each). The CDR3 contains 15 residues. Trimming stripped 6 bases from V and 4 bases from J, with 19 bases between. Germline V gene sequence: CDR1 DFQATT, CDR2 SNEGSKA (reference sequence).

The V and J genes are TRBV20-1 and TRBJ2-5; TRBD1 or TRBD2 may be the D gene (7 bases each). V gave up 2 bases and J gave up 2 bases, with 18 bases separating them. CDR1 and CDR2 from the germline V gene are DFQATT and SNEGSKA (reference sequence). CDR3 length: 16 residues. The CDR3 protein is CSARKFRGGRQETQYF. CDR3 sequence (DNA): TGCAGTGCTAGAAAATTCAGGGGGGGTCGACAAGAGACCCAGTACTTC.

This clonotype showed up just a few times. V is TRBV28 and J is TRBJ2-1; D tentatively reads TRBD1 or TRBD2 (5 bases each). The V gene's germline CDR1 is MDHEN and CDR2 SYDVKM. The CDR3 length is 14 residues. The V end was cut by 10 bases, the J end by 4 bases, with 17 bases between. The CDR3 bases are TGTGCCACCATCCCGGGACGTCAGTACAATGAGCAGTTCTTC. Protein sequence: CATIPGRQYNEQFF. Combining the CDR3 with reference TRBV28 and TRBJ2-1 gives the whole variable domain DVKVTQSSRYLVKRTGEKVFLECVQDMDHENMFWYRQDPGLGLRLIYFSYDVKMKEKGDIPEGYSVSREKKERFSLILESASTNQTSMYLCATIPGRQYNEQFFGPGTRLTVL.

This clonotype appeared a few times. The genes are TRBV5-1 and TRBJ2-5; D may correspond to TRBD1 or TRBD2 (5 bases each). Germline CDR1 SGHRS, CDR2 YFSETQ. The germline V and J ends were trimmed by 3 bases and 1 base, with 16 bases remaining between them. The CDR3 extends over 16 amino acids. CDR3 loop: CASSSHLPGTQETQYF. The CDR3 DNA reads TGCGCCAGCAGCTCCCACCTCCCCGGGACCCAAGAGACCCAGTACTTC. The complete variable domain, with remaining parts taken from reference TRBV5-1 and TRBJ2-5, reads KAGVTQTPRYLIKTRGQQVTLSCSPISGHRSVSWYQQTPGQGLQFLFEYFSETQRNKGNFPGRFSGRQFSNSRSEMNVSTLELGDSALYLCASSSHLPGTQETQYFGPGTRLLVL.

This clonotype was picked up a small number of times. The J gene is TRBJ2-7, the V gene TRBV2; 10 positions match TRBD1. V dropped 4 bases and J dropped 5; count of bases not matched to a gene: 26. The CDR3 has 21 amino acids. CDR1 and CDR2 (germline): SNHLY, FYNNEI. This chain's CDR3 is CASSGSGQGGDKGASADEQYF. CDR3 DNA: TGTGCCAGCAGTGGGTCTGGACAGGGGGGTGATAAAGGGGCCTCGGCGGACGAGCAGTACTTC.

This CDR3 reads CSARESPGNSPLHF. In nucleotides, the CDR3 is TGCAGTGCTAGAGAAAGCCCAGGGAATTCACCCCTCCACTTT. This chain uses TRBV20-1 with TRBJ1-6; weak D call: TRBD1 (5 bases). Trimming removed 0 bases at V and 7 bases at J, with 10 bases between. The CDR3 has 14 residues. Germline assignment: CDR1 DFQATT and CDR2 SNEGSKA (reference sequence).

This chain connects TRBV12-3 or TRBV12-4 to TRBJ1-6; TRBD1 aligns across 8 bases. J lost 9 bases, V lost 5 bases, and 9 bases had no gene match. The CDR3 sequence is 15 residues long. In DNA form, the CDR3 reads TGTGCCAGCAGTCCACAGGGGACAGGAATTTCACCCCTCCACTTT. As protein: CASSPQGTGISPLHF.

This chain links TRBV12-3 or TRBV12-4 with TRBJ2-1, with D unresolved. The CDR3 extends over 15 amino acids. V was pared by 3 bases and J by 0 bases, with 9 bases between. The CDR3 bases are TGTGCCAGCAGTTTCGACTTAAGCTCCTACAATGAGCAGTTCTTC. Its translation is CASSFDLSSYNEQFF.

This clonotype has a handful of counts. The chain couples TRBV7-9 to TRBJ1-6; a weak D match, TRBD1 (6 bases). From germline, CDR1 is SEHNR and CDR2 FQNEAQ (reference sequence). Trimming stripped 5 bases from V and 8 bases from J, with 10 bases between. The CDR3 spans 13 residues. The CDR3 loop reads CASSTGRDSPLHF. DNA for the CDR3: TGTGCCAGCAGCACAGGGCGGGATTCACCCCTCCACTTT.

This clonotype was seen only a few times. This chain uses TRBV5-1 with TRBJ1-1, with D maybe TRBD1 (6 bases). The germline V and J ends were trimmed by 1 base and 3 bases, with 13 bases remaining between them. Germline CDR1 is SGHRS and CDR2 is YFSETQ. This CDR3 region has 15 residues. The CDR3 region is CASSLLQGSDTEAFF. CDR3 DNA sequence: TGCGCCAGCAGCTTGTTGCAGGGGAGTGACACTGAAGCTTTCTTT.

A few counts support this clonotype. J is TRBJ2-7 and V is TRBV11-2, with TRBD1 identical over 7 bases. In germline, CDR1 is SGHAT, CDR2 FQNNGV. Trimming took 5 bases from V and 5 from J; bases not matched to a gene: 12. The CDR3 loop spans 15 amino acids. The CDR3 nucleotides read TGTGCCAGCAGCCCAAGTACCGGGACAGTCAACGAGCAGTACTTC. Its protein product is CASSPSTGTVNEQYF.

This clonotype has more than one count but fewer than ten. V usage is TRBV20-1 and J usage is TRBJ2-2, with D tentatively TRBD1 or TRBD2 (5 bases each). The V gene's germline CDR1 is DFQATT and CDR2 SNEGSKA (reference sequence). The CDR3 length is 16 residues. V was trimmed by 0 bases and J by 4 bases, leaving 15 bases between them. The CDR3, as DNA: TGCAGTGCTAGAGATCGTGAGGGACGTGGCACCGGGGAGCTGTTTTTT. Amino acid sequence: CSARDREGRGTGELFF.

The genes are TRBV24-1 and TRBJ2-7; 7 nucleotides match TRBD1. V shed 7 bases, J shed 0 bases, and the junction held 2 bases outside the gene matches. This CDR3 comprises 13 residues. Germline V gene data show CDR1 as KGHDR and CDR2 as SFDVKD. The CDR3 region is CATSRGNSYEQYF. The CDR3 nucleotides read TGTGCCACCAGCAGGGGGAACTCCTACGAGCAGTACTTC.

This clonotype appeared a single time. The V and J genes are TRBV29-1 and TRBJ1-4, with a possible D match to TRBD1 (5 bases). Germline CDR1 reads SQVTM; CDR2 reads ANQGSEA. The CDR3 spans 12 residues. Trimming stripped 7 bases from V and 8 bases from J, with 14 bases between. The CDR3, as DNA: TGCAGCGGTGGACAAACGGGAGAAAAACTGTTTTTT. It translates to CSGGQTGEKLFF.

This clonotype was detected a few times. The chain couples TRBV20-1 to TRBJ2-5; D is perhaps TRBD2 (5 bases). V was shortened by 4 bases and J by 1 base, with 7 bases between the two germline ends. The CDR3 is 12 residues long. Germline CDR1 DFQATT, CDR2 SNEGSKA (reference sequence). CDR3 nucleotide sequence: TGCAGTGCTATTGGGAGCCAAGAGACCCAGTACTTC. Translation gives CSAIGSQETQYF.

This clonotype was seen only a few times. The CDR3 DNA reads TGCAGCGTTGAAGACCGTCGGACTAGCGGGTTCTACAATGAGCAGTTCTTC. Its translation is CSVEDRRTSGFYNEQFF. V and J are TRBV29-1 and TRBJ2-1; 11 bases match TRBD2. The CDR3 contains 17 residues. CDR1 SQVTM and CDR2 ANQGSEA come from the germline V gene. With V trimmed by 0 bases and J by 3 bases, 7 bases remained unmatched.

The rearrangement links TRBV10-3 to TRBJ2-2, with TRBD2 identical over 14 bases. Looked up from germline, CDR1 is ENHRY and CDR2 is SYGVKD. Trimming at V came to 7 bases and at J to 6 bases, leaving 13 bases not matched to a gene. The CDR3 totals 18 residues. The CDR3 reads CAINGLAGGSPAAGELFF. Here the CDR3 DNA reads TGTGCCATCAATGGACTAGCGGGGGGCTCGCCGGCCGCCGGGGAGCTGTTTTTT.

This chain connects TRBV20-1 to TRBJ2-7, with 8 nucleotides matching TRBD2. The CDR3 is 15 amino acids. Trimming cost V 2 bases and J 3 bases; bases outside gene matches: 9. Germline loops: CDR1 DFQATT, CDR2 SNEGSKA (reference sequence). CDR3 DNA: TGCAGTGCTAGACCCCTTGCGGGGGGCCTCTACGAGCAGTACTTC. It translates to CSARPLAGGLYEQYF.

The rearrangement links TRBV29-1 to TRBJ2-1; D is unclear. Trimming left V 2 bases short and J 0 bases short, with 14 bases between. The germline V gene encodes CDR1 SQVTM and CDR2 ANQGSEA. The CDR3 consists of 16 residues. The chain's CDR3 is CSVEIWTPASYNEQFF. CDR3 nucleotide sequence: TGCAGCGTTGAAATCTGGACCCCCGCCTCCTACAATGAGCAGTTCTTC.

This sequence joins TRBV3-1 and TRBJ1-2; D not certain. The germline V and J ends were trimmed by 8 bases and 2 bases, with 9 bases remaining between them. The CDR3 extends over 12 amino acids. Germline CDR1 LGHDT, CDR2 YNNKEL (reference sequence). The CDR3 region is CASEDLNYGYTF. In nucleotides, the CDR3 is TGTGCCAGCGAAGACTTAAACTATGGCTACACCTTC.